This T cell receptor (beta chain) was profiled in a study of T cells in narcolepsy (dated by TCRdb to 2016 to 2019). For the wider study: The study enrolled patients with narcolepsy type 1 or type 2 (NT1, NT2) together with healthy control donors. To look for autoreactive T cells in narcolepsy patients that target self-antigens of hypocretin neurons (hypocretin, TRIB2), the study used TCR Vbeta sequencing to follow clonotypes in blood and CSF.

What the authors observed across the whole study: Autoreactive clonotypes were reported to be detected serially in the blood of the same patients and of different patients, but not in the blood of healthy controls. Numbers of sequenced blood memory CD4+ clonotypes were comparable, with averages of about 39,494 in patients and 33,354 in controls. HCRT-specific and TRIB2-specific autoreactive clonotypes were highlighted in plots that compared CD4+ T cell clonotypes in CSF versus blood from the same patient. No sequences matching autoreactive T cell clones were contained in some blood memory CD4+ repertoires from patients and controls.

The CDR3 measures 11 amino acids from cysteine to phenylalanine. The entry retains the CDR3 DNA only, 33 bases that are in frame from base 1. V and J lose 5 bases and 7 bases, and a span of 8 bases separates them. Taken from the germline V gene (reference sequence), the CDR1 and CDR2 loops are SEHNR and FQNEAQ. Receptor amplification or capture employed the immunoSEQ multiplex PCR assay. The table comes from immuneACCESS by way of TCRdb, which keeps in-frame sequences with V and J called. Part of the clones is missing from these tables; in studies checked, under half for an unresolved V gene and the rest for unknown reasons. Across this sample there are 30,000 to 35,000 clones, with roughly four fifths seen only once. About 2.5% of the sample is taken by the ten largest. Details on this clone: Its cognate antigen has yet to be identified. The input lacks base qualities; no much larger clone sits a single base away.

For TCR Vbeta sequencing, memory CD4+ T cells were sorted ex vivo from the peripheral blood of both healthy controls and narcolepsy patients. The clonotype was recovered from a human donor with narcolepsy. The sequence is built from TRBV7-9 and TRBJ1-2; the D gene is unclear. The sequenced sample consisted of CD45RA- memory CD4+ T cells from PBMCs. This specimen's cell subset or site label, interpreted: memory T cells sorted ex vivo from peripheral blood. CDR3 reads: CASSAGFGYTF. Read as DNA, the sequence is TGTGCCAGCAGCGCGGGATTTGGCTACACCTTC.